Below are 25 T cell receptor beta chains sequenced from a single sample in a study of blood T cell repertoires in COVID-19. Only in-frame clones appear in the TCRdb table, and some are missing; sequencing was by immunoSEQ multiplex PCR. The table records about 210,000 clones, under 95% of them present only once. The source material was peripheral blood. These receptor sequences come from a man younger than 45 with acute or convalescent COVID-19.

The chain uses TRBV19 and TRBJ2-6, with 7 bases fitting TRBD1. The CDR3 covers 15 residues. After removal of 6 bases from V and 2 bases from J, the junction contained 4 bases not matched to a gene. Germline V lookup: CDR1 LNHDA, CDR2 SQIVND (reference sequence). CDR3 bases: TGTGCCAGTAGGGATAGGGGGCCTGGGGCCAACGTCCTGACTTTC. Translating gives CASRDRGPGANVLTF.

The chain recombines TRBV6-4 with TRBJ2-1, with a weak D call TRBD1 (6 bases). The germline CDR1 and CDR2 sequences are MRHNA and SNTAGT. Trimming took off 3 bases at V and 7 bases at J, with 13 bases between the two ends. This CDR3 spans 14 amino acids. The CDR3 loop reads CASSENRVTNEQFF. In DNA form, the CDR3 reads TGTGCCAGCAGTGAAAACAGGGTGACAAATGAGCAGTTCTTC.

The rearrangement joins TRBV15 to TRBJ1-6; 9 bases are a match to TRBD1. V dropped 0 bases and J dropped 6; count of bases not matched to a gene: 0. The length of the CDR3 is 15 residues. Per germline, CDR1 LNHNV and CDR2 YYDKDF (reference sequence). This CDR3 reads CATSREGQGNSPLHF. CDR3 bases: TGTGCCACCAGCAGAGAGGGACAGGGTAATTCACCCCTCCACTTT.

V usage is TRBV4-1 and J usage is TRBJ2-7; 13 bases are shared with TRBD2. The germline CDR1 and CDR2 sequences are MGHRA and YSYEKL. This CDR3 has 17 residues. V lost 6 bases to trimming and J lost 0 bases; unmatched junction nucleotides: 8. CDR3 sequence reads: CASRRGLAGASSYEQYF. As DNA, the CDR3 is TGCGCCAGCAGGCGAGGACTAGCGGGGGCGAGCTCCTACGAGCAGTACTTC.

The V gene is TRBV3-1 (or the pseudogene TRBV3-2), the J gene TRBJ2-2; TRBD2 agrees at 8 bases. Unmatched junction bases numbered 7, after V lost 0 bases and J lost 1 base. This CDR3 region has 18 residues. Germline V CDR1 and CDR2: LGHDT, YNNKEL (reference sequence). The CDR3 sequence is CASSQDLATSGNTGELFF. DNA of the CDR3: TGTGCCAGCAGCCAAGATCTCGCAACTAGCGGGAACACCGGGGAGCTGTTTTTT.

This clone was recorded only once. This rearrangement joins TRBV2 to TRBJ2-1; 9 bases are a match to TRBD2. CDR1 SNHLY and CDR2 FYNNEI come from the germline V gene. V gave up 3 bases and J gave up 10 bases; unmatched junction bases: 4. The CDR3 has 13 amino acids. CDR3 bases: TGTGCCAGCAGTGAGGGGACTAGCAGGGAGCAGTTCTTC. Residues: CASSEGTSREQFF.

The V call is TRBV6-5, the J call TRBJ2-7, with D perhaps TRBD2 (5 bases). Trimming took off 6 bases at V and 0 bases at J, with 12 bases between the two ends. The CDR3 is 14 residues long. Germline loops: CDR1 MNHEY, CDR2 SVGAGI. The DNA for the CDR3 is TGTGCCAGCAGCTCGGTGGGGAGCTCCTACGAGCAGTACTTC. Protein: CASSSVGSSYEQYF.

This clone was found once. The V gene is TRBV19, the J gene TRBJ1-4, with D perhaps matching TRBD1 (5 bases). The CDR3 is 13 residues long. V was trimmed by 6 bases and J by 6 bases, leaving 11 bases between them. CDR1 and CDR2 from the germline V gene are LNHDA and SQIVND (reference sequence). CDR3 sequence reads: CASRSGGDEKLFF. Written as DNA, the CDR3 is TGTGCCAGTAGATCGGGAGGGGATGAAAAACTGTTTTTT.

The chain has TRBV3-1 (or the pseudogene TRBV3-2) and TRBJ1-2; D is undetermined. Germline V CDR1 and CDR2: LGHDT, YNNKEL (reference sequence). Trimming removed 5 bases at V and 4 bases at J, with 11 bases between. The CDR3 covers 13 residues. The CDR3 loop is CASSGALIYGYTF. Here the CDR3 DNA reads TGTGCCAGCAGCGGTGCGTTGATCTATGGCTACACCTTC.

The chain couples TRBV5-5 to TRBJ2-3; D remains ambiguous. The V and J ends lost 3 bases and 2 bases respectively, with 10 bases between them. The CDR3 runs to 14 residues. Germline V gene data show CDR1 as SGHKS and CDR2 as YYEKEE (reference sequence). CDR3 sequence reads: CASSSRRNTDTQYF. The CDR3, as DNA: TGTGCCAGCAGCTCCCGCAGGAACACAGATACGCAGTATTTT.

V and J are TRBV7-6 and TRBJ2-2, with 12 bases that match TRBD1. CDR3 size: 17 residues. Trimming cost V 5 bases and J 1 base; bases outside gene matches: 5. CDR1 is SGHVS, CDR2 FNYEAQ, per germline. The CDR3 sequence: CASSRGTGGENTGELFF. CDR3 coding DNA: TGTGCCAGCAGCCGCGGGACAGGGGGCGAGAACACCGGGGAGCTGTTTTTT.

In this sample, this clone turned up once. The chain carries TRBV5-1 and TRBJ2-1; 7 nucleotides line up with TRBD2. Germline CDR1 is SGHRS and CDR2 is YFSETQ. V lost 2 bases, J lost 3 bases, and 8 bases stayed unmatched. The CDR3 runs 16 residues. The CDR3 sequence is CASSFGGRADYNEQFF. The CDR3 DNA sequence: TGCGCCAGCAGCTTTGGTGGGAGGGCCGACTACAATGAGCAGTTCTTC.

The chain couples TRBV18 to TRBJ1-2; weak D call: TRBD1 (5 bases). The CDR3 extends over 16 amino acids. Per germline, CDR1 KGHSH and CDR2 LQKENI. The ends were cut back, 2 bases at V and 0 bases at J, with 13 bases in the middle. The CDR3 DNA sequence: TGTGCCAGCTCACCAAGACGCGCAGGGACTAACTATGGCTACACCTTC. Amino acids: CASSPRRAGTNYGYTF.

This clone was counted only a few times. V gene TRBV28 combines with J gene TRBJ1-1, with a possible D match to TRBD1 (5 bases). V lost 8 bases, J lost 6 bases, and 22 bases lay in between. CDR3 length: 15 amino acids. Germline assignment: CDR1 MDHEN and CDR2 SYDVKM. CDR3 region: CASPGQRAREPEAFF. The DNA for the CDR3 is TGTGCCAGCCCAGGACAAAGGGCCAGGGAACCTGAAGCTTTCTTT.

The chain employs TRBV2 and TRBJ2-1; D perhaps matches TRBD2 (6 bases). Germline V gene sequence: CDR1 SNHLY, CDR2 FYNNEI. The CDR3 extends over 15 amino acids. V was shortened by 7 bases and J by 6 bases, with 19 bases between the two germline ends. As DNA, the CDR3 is TGTGCCAGCACCTCCCATATGGGAGGAGGCAATGAGCAGTTCTTC. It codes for CASTSHMGGGNEQFF.

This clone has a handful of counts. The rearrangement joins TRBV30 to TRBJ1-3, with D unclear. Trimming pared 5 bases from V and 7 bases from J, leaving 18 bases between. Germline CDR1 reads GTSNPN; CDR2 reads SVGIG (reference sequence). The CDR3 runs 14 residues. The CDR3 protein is CAWGVGGGRNTIYF. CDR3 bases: TGTGCCTGGGGCGTGGGAGGCGGTAGGAACACCATATATTTT.

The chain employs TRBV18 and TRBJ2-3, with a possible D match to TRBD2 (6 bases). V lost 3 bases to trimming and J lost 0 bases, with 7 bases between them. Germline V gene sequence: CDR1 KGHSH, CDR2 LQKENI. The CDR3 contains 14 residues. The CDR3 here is CASSPGLSTDTQYF. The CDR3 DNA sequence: TGTGCCAGCTCACCGGGACTTAGCACAGATACGCAGTATTTT.

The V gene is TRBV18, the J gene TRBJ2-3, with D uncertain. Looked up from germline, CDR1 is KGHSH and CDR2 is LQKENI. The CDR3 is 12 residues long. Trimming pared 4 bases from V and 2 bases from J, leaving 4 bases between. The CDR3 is CASSLYTDTQYF. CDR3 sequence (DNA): TGTGCCAGCTCACTCTACACAGATACGCAGTATTTT.

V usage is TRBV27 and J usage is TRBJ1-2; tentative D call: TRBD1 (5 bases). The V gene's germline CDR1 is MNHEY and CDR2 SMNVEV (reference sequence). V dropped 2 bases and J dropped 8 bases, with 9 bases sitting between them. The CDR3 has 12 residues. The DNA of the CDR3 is TGTGCCAGCAGTTTACAGGGTAGAGGCTACACCTTC. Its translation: CASSLQGRGYTF.

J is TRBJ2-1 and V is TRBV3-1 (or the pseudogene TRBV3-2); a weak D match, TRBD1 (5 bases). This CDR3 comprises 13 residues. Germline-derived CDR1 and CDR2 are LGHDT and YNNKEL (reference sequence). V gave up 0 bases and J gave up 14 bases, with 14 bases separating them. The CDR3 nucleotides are TGTGCCAGCAGCCAAGAGGTAAAGGGGAAAGAGTTCTTC. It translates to CASSQEVKGKEFF.

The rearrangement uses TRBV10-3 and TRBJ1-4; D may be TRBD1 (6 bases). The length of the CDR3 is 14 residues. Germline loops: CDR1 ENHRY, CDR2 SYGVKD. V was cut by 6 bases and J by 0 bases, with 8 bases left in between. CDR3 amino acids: CAIRDSTTNEKLFF. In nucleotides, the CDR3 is TGTGCCATCAGGGACAGTACAACTAATGAAAAACTGTTTTTT.

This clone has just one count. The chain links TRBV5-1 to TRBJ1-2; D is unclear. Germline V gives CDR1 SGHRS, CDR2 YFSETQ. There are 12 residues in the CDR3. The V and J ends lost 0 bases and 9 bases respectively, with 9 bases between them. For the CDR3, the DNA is TGCGCCAGCAGCTTGGAGGTCGGGAGCTACACCTTC. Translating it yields CASSLEVGSYTF.

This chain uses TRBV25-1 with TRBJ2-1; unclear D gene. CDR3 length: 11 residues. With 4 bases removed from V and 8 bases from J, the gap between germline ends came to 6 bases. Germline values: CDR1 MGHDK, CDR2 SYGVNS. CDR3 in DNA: TGTGCCAGCAGTGTTGAGGATGAGCAGTTCTTC. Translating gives CASSVEDEQFF.

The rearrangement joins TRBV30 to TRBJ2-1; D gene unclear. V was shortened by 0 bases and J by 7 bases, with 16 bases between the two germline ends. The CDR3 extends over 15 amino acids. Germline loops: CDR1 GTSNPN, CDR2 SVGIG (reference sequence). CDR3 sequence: CAWSVQTVARNEQFF. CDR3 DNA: TGTGCCTGGAGTGTACAAACGGTAGCCCGTAATGAGCAGTTCTTC.

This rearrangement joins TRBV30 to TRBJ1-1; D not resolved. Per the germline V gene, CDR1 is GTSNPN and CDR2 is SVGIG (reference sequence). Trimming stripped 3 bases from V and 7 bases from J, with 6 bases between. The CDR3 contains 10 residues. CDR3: CAWRGVEAFF. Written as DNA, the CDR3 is TGTGCCTGGAGGGGAGTTGAAGCTTTCTTT.